The sample holds one count of the clone carrying this TCR beta chain. Its matching antigen is unknown. Profiling relied on immunoSEQ multiplex PCR, and the TCRdb table lists in-frame clones only, not all of them. The repertoire consists of over a million clones, with about 84% occurring once and the leading ten covering 0.55% to 0.7%. The data stem from a study of shared clonotypes between healthy human individuals. Study results and caveats: In the sorted subsets, rarefaction showed sequencing was incomplete despite large depth. The generation probabilities recorded for non-shared clonotypes fell below those of clonotypes shared by all four donors.

From germline, CDR1 is SGHTA and CDR2 FQGNSA. This CDR3 spans 15 amino acids. Germline trimming cut 3 bases from V and 5 bases from J; bases unmatched to any gene: 7. Sequenced sample: memory CD4+ T cells from PBMCs. Specified subset: CD45RA-negative fraction. The chain has TRBV7-2 and TRBJ2-1, with 7 bases matching TRBD2. This receptor was taken from a man aged 18 to 30 in good health. Some clones in this sample may be carry-over from other donors' samples. The CDR3, as DNA: TGTGCCAGCAGCTTCTCTTTTGGGGGGGACAATGAGCAGTTCTTC. Protein: CASSFSFGGDNEQFF.